This TCR beta chain emerged from a study of T cell responses to AZD1222 COVID-19 vaccine. Regarding the study as a whole: Across the whole spike, CD4 TCRs peaked at regions 160-218 and 743-854. Of spike-specific TCRs, nearly half reportedly target regions left unmutated in variants. Scientists sampled the repertoires only once the peak T cell response had passed.

To note about this clone: Its target is not known.

Method: immunoSEQ multiplex PCR; TCRdb's copy keeps in-frame clones and lacks some. This table holds 100,000 to 140,000 clones, around 92% found once. The receptor comes from an adult in good health. The sequenced sample was peripheral blood, obtained on day 0 of AZD1222 vaccination.

The CDR3 nucleotides are TGTGCCATCAGTGAGGACAGGCCTAATGAAAAACTGTTTTTT. Translation: CAISEDRPNEKLFF. The chain employs TRBV10-3 and TRBJ1-4, with a weak D call TRBD1 (6 bases). With 2 bases removed from V and 3 bases from J, the gap between germline ends came to 7 bases. The CDR3 has 14 residues. Germline CDR1 and CDR2: ENHRY and SYGVKD.